Shown below are 8 T cell receptor beta chains from a single sample sequenced in a study of blood T cell repertoires in COVID-19. TCRdb's table, derived via immunoSEQ multiplex PCR, lists solely in-frame clones and lacks some. The sample has hundreds of thousands of clones, just under 90% seen once. Sequencing was done on a sample of peripheral blood. The receptors were sampled from a man in his 60s who had recovered from COVID-19.

The J gene is TRBJ2-3, the V gene TRBV3-1 (or the pseudogene TRBV3-2), with 7 bases identical to TRBD2. The CDR3 length is 15 residues. The germline CDR1 and CDR2 sequences are LGHDT and YNNKEL (reference sequence). Trimming cost V 2 bases and J 4 bases; bases outside gene matches: 6. The CDR3 region is CASSQTREGADTQYF. In DNA, the CDR3 is TGTGCCAGCAGCCAAACTAGGGAGGGCGCAGATACGCAGTATTTT.

CDR3 coding DNA: TGTGCCAGCTCACCAGGACAGGATCAGCCCCAGCATTTT. This encodes CASSPGQDQPQHF. The chain carries TRBV18 and TRBJ1-5, with TRBD1 matching over 7 bases. CDR3 size: 13 residues. Unmatched junction bases numbered 0, after V lost 2 bases and J lost 5 bases. From germline, CDR1 is KGHSH and CDR2 LQKENI.

The rearrangement joins TRBV19 to TRBJ1-1, with D unclear. V was trimmed by 3 bases and J by 11 bases, leaving 19 bases between them. The CDR3 runs 14 residues. The germline gives CDR1 LNHDA, CDR2 SQIVND (reference sequence). This chain's CDR3 is CASSMSRDSGVAFF. CDR3 nucleotides: TGTGCCAGTAGTATGTCCCGGGATTCGGGTGTTGCTTTCTTT.

The sample holds a few counts of this clone. This chain links TRBV2 with TRBJ2-7, with TRBD1 matching 7 bases. Per germline, CDR1 SNHLY and CDR2 FYNNEI. The CDR3 is made up of 13 amino acids. The ends lost 5 bases at V and 6 bases at J; junction bases unmatched: 7. The CDR3 spells CASSTTGWAEQYF. Here the CDR3 DNA reads TGTGCCAGCAGTACGACAGGGTGGGCCGAGCAGTACTTC.

The chain uses TRBV5-6 and TRBJ1-2, with D perhaps TRBD1 (6 bases). The CDR3 has 15 residues. The germline CDR1 and CDR2 sequences are SGHDT and YYEEEE. Trimming pared 0 bases from V and 4 bases from J, leaving 13 bases between. The CDR3 is CASSLAWEQGYGYTF. The CDR3, as DNA: TGTGCCAGCAGCTTGGCTTGGGAACAGGGCTATGGCTACACCTTC.

The J gene is TRBJ1-5, the V gene TRBV27, with 9 nucleotides matching TRBD1. The CDR3 is 15 residues long. Germline assignment: CDR1 MNHEY and CDR2 SMNVEV (reference sequence). Unmatched junction bases numbered 5, after V lost 6 bases and J lost 2 bases. CDR3 loop: CASSPRTGGNQPQHF. The CDR3 nucleotides read TGTGCCAGCAGCCCCAGGACAGGGGGCAATCAGCCCCAGCATTTT.

This chain uses TRBV28 with TRBJ1-4; possible D gene TRBD1, 6 bases. The CDR3 spans 15 residues. V lost 6 bases to trimming and J lost 4 bases, with 15 bases between them. Germline-derived CDR1 and CDR2 are MDHEN and SYDVKM. DNA of the CDR3: TGTGCCAGCAGGGGGGGGCAGGGACATAATGAAAAACTGTTTTTT. It is translated as CASRGGQGHNEKLFF. The full variable domain, in which reference TRBV28 and TRBJ1-4 provide the parts outside the CDR3, is DVKVTQSSRYLVKRTGEKVFLECVQDMDHENMFWYRQDPGLGLRLIYFSYDVKMKEKGDIPEGYSVSREKKERFSLILESASTNQTSMYLCASRGGQGHNEKLFFGSGTQLSVL.

The V and J genes are TRBV28 and TRBJ1-1, with D perhaps TRBD1 (6 bases). Trimming cost V 2 bases and J 0 bases, with 7 bases left between them. Germline V gives CDR1 MDHEN, CDR2 SYDVKM. The CDR3 runs 14 residues. This chain's CDR3 is CASSLRGMNTEAFF. The CDR3, as DNA: TGTGCCAGCAGTTTAAGGGGGATGAACACTGAAGCTTTCTTT.